This T cell receptor beta chain stems from a study of metastatic and nonmetastatic thyroid tumors. The V segment lost 0 bases and the J segment 5 bases; nucleotides outside the gene matches: 2. CDR3 length: 15 amino acids. CDR1 is MGHRA, CDR2 YSYEKL, per germline. Among the patients, none had received any treatment before thyroid surgery. This clone was seen ten or more times. TCRdb reanalyzed the PCR reads via MiXCR. This table holds tens of thousands of clones, approximately 20% found once. The sequenced material came from blood. This chain links TRBV4-1 with TRBJ2-1; 9 bases match TRBD2. This clonotype originated in a male donor with papillary thyroid cancer or a benign thyroid nodule (not recorded which). Some clones in this sample may be carry-over from other donors' samples. The CDR3 sequence is CASSQEGLADNEQFF. CDR3 nucleotide sequence: TGCGCCAGCAGCCAAGAGGGACTAGCCGACAATGAGCAGTTCTTC.